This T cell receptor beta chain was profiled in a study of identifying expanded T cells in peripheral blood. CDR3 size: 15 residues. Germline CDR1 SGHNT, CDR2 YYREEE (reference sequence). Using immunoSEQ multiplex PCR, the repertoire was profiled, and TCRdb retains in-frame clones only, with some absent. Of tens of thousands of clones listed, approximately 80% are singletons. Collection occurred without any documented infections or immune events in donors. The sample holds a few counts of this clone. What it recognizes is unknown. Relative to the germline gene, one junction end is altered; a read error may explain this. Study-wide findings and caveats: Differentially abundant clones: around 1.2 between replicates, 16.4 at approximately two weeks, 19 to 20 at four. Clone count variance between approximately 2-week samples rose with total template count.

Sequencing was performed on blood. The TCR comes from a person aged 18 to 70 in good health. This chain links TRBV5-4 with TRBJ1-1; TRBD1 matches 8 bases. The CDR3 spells CASSLPNTGQGSREF. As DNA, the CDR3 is TGTGCCAGCAGCTTGCCCAATACTGGACAGGGCTCTAGAGAGTTT.